One sample yielded the 2 T cell receptor beta chains listed below, sequenced in a study of T cell repertoires in cytomegalovirus infection. TCRdb itself ran the reads through MiXCR, one entry per CDR3 protein. This table holds a few hundred thousand distinct CDR3 sequences, around 25% found once. Which antigens these TCRs recognize remains unknown. The source was cultured PBMCs, collected from culture after CMV antigen stimulation. The receptor set was obtained from a human donor in good health (CMV status not recorded). Some clones in this sample may be carry-over from other donors' samples.

The rearrangement uses TRBV24-1 and TRBJ2-2; D remains ambiguous. The germline gives CDR1 KGHDR, CDR2 SFDVKD. V dropped 4 bases and J dropped 1 base, with 9 bases sitting between them. CDR3 length equals 15 residues. The CDR3 reads CATSEHSQNTGELFF. The CDR3, as DNA: TGTGCCACCAGTGAACACTCACAGAACACCGGGGAGCTGTTTTTT.

By its share, this clonotype is medium-sized. The chain joins TRBV7-2 to TRBJ2-3, with TRBD1 as a possible D gene (5 bases). This CDR3 contains 15 residues. V gave up 3 bases and J gave up 0 bases, with 10 bases separating them. The germline V gene has CDR1 SGHTA and CDR2 FQGNSA. The CDR3: CASSLGRSSTDTQYF. Here the CDR3 DNA reads TGTGCCAGCAGCTTGGGGCGGTCTAGCACAGATACGCAGTATTTT.